This T cell receptor (beta chain) comes out of a study of blood T cell repertoires in COVID-19. Overall study context: Samples of COVID-19 (acute and convalescent) were obtained from the United States, Italy and Spain. Sources were T cells, B-cell-depleted T cells, or PBMCs; the material itself was cDNA or gDNA.

The CDR3 totals 12 residues. The authors' processing: Scientists estimated how many nucleated cells there were by amplifying reference gene primers. Some clones are missing from TCRdb's copy, which holds only in-frame ones; the method was immunoSEQ multiplex PCR. For V, J and clone size, that table is used; D and trimming come from the DNA. This table has approximately 500,000 clones, 80% to 90% appearing once. The clonotype originates from a human donor in a cohort sampled during active COVID-19. The sample comprised peripheral blood. The chain joins TRBV21-1 to TRBJ2-1; the D call of TRBD2 is as the table states it, not checked on the DNA. TRBV21-1 is assigned pseudogene status. The chain's CDR3 is CASIPRENEQFF. For the CDR3, the DNA is TGTGCCAGCATCCCGCGGGAGAATGAGCAGTTCTTC.